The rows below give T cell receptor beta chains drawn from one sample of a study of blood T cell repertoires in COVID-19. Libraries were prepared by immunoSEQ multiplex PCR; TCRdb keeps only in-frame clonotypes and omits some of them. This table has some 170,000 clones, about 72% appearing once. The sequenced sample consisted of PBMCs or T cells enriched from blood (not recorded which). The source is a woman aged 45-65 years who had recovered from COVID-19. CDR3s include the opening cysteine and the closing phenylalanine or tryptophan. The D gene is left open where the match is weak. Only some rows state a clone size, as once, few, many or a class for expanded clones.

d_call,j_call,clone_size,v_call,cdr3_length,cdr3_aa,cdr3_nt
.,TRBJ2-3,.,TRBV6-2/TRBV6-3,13,CASSYLAIDTQYF,TGTGCCAGCAGTTACCTCGCGATCGATACGCAGTATTTT
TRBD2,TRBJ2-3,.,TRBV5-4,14,CASSTGLVGDTQYF,TGTGCCAGCAGCACGGGACTAGTTGGAGATACGCAGTATTTT
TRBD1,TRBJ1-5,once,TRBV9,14,CASSGQGDNQPQHF,TGTGCCAGCAGCGGACAGGGTGACAATCAGCCCCAGCATTTT
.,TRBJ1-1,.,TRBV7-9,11,CASSTTREAFF,TGTGCCAGCAGCACAACCAGAGAAGCTTTCTTT
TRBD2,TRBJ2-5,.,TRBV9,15,CASSVAAGEGETQYF,TGTGCCAGCAGCGTCGCAGCGGGAGAGGGCGAGACCCAGTACTTC
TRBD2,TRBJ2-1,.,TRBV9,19,CASIIPGGLAGSPYNEQFF,TGTGCCAGCATCATCCCAGGGGGACTAGCGGGATCACCCTACAATGAGCAGTTCTTC
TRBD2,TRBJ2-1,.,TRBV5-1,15,CASSSTSGRAGEQFF,TGCGCCAGCAGCTCGACTAGCGGGAGGGCCGGTGAGCAGTTCTTC
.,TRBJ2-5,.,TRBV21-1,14,CASSKPGAQETQYF,TGTGCCAGCAGCAAGCCAGGCGCCCAAGAGACCCAGTACTTC
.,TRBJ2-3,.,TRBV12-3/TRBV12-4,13,CASSPLGTDTQYF,TGTGCCAGCAGCCCCCTCGGCACAGATACGCAGTATTTT
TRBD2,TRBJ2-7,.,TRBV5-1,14,CASSYPGGSYEQYF,TGCGCCAGCAGCTACCCCGGGGGGTCGTACGAGCAGTACTTC
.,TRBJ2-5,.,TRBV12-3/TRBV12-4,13,CASRSGLQETQYF,TGTGCCAGCAGGAGCGGGCTTCAAGAGACCCAGTACTTC
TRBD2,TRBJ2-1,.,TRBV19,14,CASSISLAGNEQFF,TGTGCCAGTAGTATTTCGCTAGCGGGTAATGAGCAGTTCTTC
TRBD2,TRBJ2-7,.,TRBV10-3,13,CAISLAGLDEQYF,TGTGCCATCAGTCTAGCGGGATTGGACGAGCAGTACTTC
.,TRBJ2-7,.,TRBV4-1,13,CASSQAIVYEQYF,TGCGCCAGCAGCCAGGCCATTGTGTACGAGCAGTACTTC
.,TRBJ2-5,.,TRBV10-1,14,CASSESIGGETQYF,TGCGCCAGCAGTGAGTCGATAGGAGGCGAGACCCAGTACTTC
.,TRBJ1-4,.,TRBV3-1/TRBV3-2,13,CASSPSGVEKLFF,TGTGCCAGCAGCCCTTCCGGGGTCGAAAAACTGTTTTTT
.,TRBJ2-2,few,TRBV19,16,CASSINTQVYTGELFF,TGTGCCAGTAGTATAAACACTCAGGTCTACACCGGGGAGCTGTTTTTT
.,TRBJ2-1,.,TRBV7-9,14,CASSLGVESNEQFF,TGTGCCAGCAGCTTAGGCGTAGAATCCAATGAGCAGTTCTTC
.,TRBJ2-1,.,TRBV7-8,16,CASSYPAGSTFHEQFF,TGTGCCAGCAGCTACCCCGCGGGGAGCACGTTCCATGAGCAGTTCTTC
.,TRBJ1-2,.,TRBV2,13,CASNPDYYYGYTF,TGTGCCAGCAACCCGGACTACTACTATGGCTACACCTTC
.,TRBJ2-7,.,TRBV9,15,CASSRGGLGGYEQYF,TGTGCCAGCAGTCGCGGCGGTCTAGGAGGCTACGAGCAGTACTTC
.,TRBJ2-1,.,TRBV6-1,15,CASSEGVIANNEQFF,TGTGCCAGCAGTGAAGGAGTCATCGCAAACAATGAGCAGTTCTTC
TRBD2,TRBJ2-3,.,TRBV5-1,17,CASSYTSGVVSTDTQYF,TGCGCCAGCAGCTACACTAGCGGAGTAGTCAGCACAGATACGCAGTATTTT
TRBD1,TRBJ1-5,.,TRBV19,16,CASSTQTGGVGQPQHF,TGTGCCAGTAGTACCCAAACAGGGGGCGTGGGTCAGCCCCAGCATTTT
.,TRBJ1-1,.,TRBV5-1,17,CASSLANGSQGLGGAFF,TGCGCCAGCAGCTTGGCGAATGGATCGCAGGGATTAGGGGGAGCTTTCTTT
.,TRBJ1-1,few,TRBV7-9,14,CASSLATGNTEAFF,TGTGCCAGCAGCTTAGCAACAGGGAACACTGAAGCTTTCTTT
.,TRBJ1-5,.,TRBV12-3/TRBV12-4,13,CASSQNSNQPQHF,TGTGCCAGCAGTCAGAATAGCAATCAGCCCCAGCATTTT
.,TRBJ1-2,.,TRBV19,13,CASSTNRARGYTF,TGTGCCAGTAGTACAAACAGGGCGCGTGGCTACACCTTC
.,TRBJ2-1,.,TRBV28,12,CASSPPFGEQFF,TGTGCCAGCAGTCCCCCCTTCGGTGAGCAGTTCTTC
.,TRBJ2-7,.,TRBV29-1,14,CSVCPRSRGDEQYF,TGCAGCGTGTGCCCGAGAAGCCGGGGAGACGAGCAGTACTTC
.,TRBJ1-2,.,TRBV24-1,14,CATSDQDRNYGYTF,TGTGCCACCAGTGACCAAGACAGGAACTATGGCTACACCTTC
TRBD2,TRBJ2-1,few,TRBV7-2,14,CASAPLAGGNEQFF,TGTGCCAGCGCGCCACTAGCGGGAGGCAATGAGCAGTTCTTC
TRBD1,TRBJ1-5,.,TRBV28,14,CASSLTGKGQPQHF,TGTGCCAGCAGTTTGACAGGGAAAGGCCAGCCCCAGCATTTT